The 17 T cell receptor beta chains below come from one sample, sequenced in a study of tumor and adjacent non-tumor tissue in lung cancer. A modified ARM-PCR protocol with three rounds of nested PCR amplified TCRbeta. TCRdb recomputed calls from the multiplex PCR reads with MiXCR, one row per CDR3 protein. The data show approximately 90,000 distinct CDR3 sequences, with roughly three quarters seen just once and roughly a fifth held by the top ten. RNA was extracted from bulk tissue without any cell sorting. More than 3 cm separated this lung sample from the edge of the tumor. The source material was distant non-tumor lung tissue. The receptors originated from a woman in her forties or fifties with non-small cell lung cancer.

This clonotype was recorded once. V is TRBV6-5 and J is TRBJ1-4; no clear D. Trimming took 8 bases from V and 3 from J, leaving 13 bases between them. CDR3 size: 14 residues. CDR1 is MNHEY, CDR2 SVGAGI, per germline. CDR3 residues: CASRHTGSNEKLFF. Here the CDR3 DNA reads TGTGCCAGCCGGCACACGGGGTCTAATGAAAAACTGTTTTTT.

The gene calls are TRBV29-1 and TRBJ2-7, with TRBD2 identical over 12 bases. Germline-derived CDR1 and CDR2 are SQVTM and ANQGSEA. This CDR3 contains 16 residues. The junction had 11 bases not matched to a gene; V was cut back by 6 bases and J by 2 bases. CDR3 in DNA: TGCAGCGTGATACTAGCGGGAGGCGCGTCGACCTACGAGCAGTACTTC. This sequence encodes CSVILAGGASTYEQYF.

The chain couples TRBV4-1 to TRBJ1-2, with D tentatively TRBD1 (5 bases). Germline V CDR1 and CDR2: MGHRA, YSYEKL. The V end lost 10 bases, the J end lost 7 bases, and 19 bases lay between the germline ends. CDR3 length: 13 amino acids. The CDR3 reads CANSQARDRGYTF. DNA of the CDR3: TGCGCCAATAGCCAGGCAAGGGACCGTGGCTACACCTTC.

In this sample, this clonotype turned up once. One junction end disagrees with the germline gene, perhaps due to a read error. The CDR3 coding sequence is TGTGCCAGCAGCCTTAGGGGGGGGGCGACAGACACGCAGTATTTT. Translated: CASSLRGGATDTQYF. J is TRBJ2-3 and V is TRBV5-6; D may be TRBD2 (7 bases). In germline, CDR1 is SGHDT, CDR2 YYEEEE. The CDR3 is 15 residues long.

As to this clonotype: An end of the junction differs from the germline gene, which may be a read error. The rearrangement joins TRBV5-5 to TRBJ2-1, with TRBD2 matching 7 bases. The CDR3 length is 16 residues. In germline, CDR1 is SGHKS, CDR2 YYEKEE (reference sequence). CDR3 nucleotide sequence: TGTGCCGGCAGCTTGGTAGCTAGCGGAGATAATAATGAGCAGTTTTTC. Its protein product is CAGSLVASGDNNEQFF.

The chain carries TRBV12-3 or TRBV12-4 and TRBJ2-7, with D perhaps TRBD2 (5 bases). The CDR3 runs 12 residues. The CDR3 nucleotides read TGTGTCAGAAGTAGCGAGGACTACGAGCAGTACTTC. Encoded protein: CVRSSEDYEQYF.

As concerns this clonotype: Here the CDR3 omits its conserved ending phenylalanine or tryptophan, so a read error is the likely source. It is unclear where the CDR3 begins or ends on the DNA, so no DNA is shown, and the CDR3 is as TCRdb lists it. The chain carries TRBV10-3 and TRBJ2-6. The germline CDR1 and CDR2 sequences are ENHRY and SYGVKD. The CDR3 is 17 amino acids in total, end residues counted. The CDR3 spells CAISETDGSSGANVLTL.

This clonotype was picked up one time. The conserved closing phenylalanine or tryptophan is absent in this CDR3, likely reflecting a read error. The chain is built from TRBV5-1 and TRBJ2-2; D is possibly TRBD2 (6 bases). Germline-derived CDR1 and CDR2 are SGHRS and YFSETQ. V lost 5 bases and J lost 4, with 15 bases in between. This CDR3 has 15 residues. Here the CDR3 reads CASSLQSGSTGELFC. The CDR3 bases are TGCGCCAGCAGTCTTCAAAGCGGGTCCACCGGGGAGCTGTTTTGT.

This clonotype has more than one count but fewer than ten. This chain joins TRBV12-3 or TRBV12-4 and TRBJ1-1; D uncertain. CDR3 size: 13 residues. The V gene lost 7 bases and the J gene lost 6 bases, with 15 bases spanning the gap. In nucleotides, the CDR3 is TGTGCCAGCACAGTCCAGGATAATTCTGAAGCTTTCTTT. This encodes CASTVQDNSEAFF.

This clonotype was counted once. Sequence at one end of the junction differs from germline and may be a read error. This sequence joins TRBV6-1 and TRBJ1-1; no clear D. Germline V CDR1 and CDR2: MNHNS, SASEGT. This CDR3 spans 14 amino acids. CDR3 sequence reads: CASSDAIGNTEAFF. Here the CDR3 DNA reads TGTGCCAGCAGTGATGCAATAGGGAACACTGAAGCTTTCTTC.

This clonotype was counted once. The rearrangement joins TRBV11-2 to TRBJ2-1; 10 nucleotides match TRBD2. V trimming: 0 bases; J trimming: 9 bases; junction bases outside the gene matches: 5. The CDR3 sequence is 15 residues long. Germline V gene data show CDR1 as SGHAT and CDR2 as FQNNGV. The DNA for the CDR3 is TGTGCCAGCAGCTTAGAGGATAGCGGGAGGACTGAGCAGTTCTTC. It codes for CASSLEDSGRTEQFF.

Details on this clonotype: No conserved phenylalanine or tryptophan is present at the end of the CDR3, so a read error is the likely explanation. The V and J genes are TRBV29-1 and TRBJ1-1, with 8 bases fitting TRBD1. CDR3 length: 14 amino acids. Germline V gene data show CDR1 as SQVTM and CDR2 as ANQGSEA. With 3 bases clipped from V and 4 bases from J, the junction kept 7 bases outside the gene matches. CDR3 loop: CSVEGGQDSTEAFI. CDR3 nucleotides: TGCAGCGTTGAGGGGGGACAGGACAGCACTGAAGCTTTCATT.

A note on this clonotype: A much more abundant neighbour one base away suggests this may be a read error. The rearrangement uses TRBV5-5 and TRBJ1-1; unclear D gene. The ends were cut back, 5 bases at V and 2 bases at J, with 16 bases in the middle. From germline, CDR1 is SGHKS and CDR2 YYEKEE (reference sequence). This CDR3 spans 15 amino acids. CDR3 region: CASRPRRLFNTEAFF. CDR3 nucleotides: TGTGCCAGCAGACCGAGGCGGCTGTTCAACACTGAAGCTTTCTTT.

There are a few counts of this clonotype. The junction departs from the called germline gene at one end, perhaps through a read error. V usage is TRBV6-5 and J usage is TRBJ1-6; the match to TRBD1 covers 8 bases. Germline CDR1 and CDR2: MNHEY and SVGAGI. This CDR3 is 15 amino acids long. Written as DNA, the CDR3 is TGTGCCATCAGTTCTTCCAGGGGGCCCCATTCACCCCTCCACTTT. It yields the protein CAISSSRGPHSPLHF.

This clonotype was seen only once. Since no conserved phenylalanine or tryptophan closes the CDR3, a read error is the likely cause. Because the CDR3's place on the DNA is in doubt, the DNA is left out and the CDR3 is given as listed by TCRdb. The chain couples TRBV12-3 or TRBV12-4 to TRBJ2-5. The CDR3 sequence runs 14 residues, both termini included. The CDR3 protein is CASSFRQSQETQDL.

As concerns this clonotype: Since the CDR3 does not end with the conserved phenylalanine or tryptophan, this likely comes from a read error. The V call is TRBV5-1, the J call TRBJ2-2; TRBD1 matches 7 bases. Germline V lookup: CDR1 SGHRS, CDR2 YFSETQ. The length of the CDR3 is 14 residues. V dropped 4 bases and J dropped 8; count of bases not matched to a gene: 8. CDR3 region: CASSRTGNNGELFV. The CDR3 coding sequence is TGCGCCAGCAGCCGGACAGGTAACAATGGGGAGCTGTTTGTT.

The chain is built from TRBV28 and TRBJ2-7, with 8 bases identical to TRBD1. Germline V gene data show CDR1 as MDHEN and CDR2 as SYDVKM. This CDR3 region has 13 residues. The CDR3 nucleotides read TGTGTCAGCAGTCCAGGGGGCCCCTACGAGCAGTACGTC. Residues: CVSSPGGPYEQYV.